This T cell receptor (beta chain) was obtained from a study of T-cell reconstitution after alpha-beta-depleted transplantation in children. Findings and limits, study-wide: Recipient T cells and thymic progenitors that survived were the source of the high TCRbeta diversity seen at day 60 in some patients. Two months or so post-transplant, alpha-beta T cells reportedly derived from several hundred expanded graft clones.

Preparing the TCRbeta library involved the use of unique molecular identifiers. One entry per CDR3 protein results from TCRdb running MiXCR on the PCR reads. The table lists approximately 800,000 distinct CDR3 sequences, 16% of them singletons. In regard to this clonotype: Its antigen is still unknown.

The sequencing here drew on PBMCs, mostly from graft donor cells, taken 360 days after TCRalphabeta/CD19-depleted stem cell transplant. The sequence derives from a male patient under 18 who had a stem cell transplant for acute lymphoblastic leukemia, so the T cells may come from the graft donor.

CDR3 sequence: CASWGAGTEAFF. CDR3 DNA: TGTGCCAGCTGGGGGGCTGGCACTGAAGCTTTCTTT. The rearrangement links TRBV7-9 to TRBJ1-1; TRBD1 is a possible D gene (6 bases). The V end was cut by 8 bases, the J end by 4 bases, with 11 bases between. This CDR3 region has 12 residues. Germline CDR1 reads SEHNR; CDR2 reads FQNEAQ (reference sequence).